This TCR beta chain comes out of a study of Ad26.COV2.S vaccination and SARS-CoV-2 variants. Study-level information: By the intramuscular route, Ad26.COV2.S was given once, or twice 56 days apart.

This clone came up once. Its antigen is currently unknown. CDR1 and CDR2 (germline): MNHEY, SVGEGT. This CDR3 comprises 20 residues. V lost 2 bases, J lost 2 bases, and 25 bases lay in between. Regarding the study as a whole: Recipients of either vaccine or placebo displayed similar breadth of non-spike TCRs.

Treatment in this sample: some 19 received Ad26.COV2.S at low or high dose, single or two shots; roughly 5 received placebo; per-sample allocation not given. The samples date from day 63 after the first vaccine or placebo injection. Vaccination used an Ad26 vector expressing Wuhan-strain SARS-CoV-2 spike. Libraries were prepared by immunoSEQ multiplex PCR; TCRdb keeps only in-frame clonotypes and omits some of them. The sample yields roughly 380,000 clones, 70% to 90% seen once. The genes are TRBV6-2 or TRBV6-3 and TRBJ2-1; the D gene could be TRBD1 or TRBD2 (6 bases each). The TCR sequence derives from a person between 18 and 60 years old who received the Ad26.COV2.S COVID-19 vaccine or a placebo. This sample comprised peripheral blood, obtained in a trial of Ad26.COV2.S vaccine versus placebo. CDR3 sequence: CASSYKAGAIWTGAYNEQFF. CDR3 in DNA: TGTGCCAGCAGTTACAAGGCAGGGGCGATTTGGACGGGGGCCTACAATGAGCAGTTCTTC.